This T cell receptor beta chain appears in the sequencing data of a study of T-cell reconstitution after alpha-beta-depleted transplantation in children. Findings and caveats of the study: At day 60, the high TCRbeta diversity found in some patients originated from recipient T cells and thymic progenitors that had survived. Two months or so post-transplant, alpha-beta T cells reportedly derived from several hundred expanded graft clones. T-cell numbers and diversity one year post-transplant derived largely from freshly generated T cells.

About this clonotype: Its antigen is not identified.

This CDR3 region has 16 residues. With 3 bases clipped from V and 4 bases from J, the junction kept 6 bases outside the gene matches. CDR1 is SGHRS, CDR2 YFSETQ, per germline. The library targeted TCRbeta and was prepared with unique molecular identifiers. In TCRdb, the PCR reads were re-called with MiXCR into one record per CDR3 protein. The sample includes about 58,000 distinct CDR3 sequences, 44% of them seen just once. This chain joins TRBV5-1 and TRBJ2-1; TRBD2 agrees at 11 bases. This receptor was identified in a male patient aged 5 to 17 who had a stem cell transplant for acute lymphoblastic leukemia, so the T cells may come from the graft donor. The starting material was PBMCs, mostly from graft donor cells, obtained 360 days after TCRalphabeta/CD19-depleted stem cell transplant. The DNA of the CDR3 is TGCGCCAGCAGCTCGCAAGGGACTAGCGGTTACAATGAGCAGTTCTTC. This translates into CASSSQGTSGYNEQFF.